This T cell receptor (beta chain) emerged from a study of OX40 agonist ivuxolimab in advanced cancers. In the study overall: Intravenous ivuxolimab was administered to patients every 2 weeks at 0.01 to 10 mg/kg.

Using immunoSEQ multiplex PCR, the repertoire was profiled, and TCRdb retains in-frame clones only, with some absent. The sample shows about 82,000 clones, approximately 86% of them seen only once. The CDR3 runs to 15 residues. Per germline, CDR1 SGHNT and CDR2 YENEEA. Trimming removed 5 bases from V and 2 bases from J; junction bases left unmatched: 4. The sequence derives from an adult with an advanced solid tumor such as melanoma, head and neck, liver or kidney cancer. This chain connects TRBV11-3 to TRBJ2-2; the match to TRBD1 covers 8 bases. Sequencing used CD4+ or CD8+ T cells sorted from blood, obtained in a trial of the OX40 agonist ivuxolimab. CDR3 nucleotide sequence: TGTGCCAGCAGCCGCGACAGGGGTAACACCGGGGAGCTGTTTTTT. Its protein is CASSRDRGNTGELFF.